These 16 T cell receptor beta chains share one sample of origin, sequenced in a study of CXCR3-negative and CXCR3-positive naive CD8 T cells. The TRB libraries of cDNA were built by UMI-labeled 5' RACE. Using the 5' RACE reads, TCRdb records one entry per CDR3 protein without DNA. This sample's table reports around 40,000 distinct CDR3 sequences. Sequenced: memory CD8+ T cells from blood. The receptors originated from a human donor in good health. Some clones in this sample may be carry-over from other donors' samples.

V usage is TRBV4-3 and J usage is TRBJ2-3; there is no DNA to check the TCRdb D call of TRBD2. This CDR3 is built from 16 residues. Germline V gene lookup returns CDR1 LGHNA and CDR2 YSLEER. CDR3 sequence: CASSQASSDNTDTQYF.

The chain's CDR3 is CSARALAASSYEQYF. This chain connects TRBV20-1 to TRBJ2-7. The CDR3 has 15 residues. From germline, CDR1 is DFQATT and CDR2 SNEGSKA (reference sequence).

This clonotype is deemed medium-sized (0.01 to 0.1%) by its frequency. V is TRBV12-3 or TRBV12-4 and J is TRBJ1-1. The CDR3 length is 15 residues. CDR3 amino acids: CASSSRPTFATEAFF.

The chain links TRBV6-4 to TRBJ2-1; the D call from TCRdb, TRBD2, cannot be confirmed without DNA. In germline, CDR1 is MRHNA, CDR2 SNTAGT. CDR3 length equals 15 residues. The CDR3 spells CASSAGSGGANEQFF.

The chain uses TRBV21-1 and TRBJ2-2; TCRdb designates TRBD2, a call that cannot be tested without DNA. TRBV21-1 is shown as a pseudogene. The CDR3 is 17 residues long. The CDR3 loop reads CASSKDGSSGRTGELFF.

The rearrangement joins TRBV4-3 to TRBJ2-3. This CDR3 is 15 amino acids long. Germline-derived CDR1 and CDR2 are LGHNA and YSLEER. CDR3 sequence: CASSQEFRLPDTQYF.

The V and J genes are TRBV19 and TRBJ2-1. Per the germline V gene, CDR1 is LNHDA and CDR2 is SQIVND (reference sequence). The CDR3 has 11 amino acids. This CDR3 reads CASRRFDEQFF. The entire variable domain, with the rest obtained from reference TRBV19 and TRBJ2-1, is as follows: DGGITQSPKYLFRKEGQNVTLSCEQNLNHDAMYWYRQDPGQGLRLIYYSQIVNDFQKGDIAEGYSVSREKKESFPLTVTSAQKNPTAFYLCASRRFDEQFFGPGTRLTVL.

This chain joins TRBV7-8 and TRBJ2-2. Germline values: CDR1 SGHVS, CDR2 FQNEAQ. The CDR3 consists of 11 residues. The CDR3 sequence: CASSLTGELFF.

This chain links TRBV12-3 or TRBV12-4 with TRBJ2-1; no DNA is available, so the TRBD2 call from TCRdb remains unchecked. There are 15 residues in the CDR3. CDR3 amino acids: CASSPIPSGKDEQFF.

J is TRBJ1-1 and V is TRBV7-6. Per germline, CDR1 SGHVS and CDR2 FNYEAQ. This CDR3 has 14 amino acids. CDR3: CASSYLRANTEAFF.

The V and J genes are TRBV6-2 or TRBV6-3 and TRBJ1-1; TCRdb gives TRBD1 as the D gene, but with no DNA this cannot be confirmed. Germline assignment: CDR1 MNHEY and CDR2 SVGEGT. This CDR3 has 15 amino acids. The CDR3 sequence is CASSTQTGLNTEAFF.

The chain has TRBV29-1 and TRBJ2-2; the TCRdb call, TRBD2, lacks DNA for checking. The CDR3 length is 13 residues. Per the germline V gene, CDR1 is SQVTM and CDR2 is ANQGSEA. The CDR3 loop reads CSAQEVGTGELFF.

V gene TRBV5-1 combines with J gene TRBJ2-1. The CDR3 totals 11 residues. Germline CDR1 reads SGHRS; CDR2 reads YFSETQ. The CDR3 loop reads CATTYFGEQFF.

The chain combines TRBV19 with TRBJ2-1; TCRdb's assignment of TRBD2 cannot be checked, as there is no DNA. Germline V gene data show CDR1 as LNHDA and CDR2 as SQIVND (reference sequence). The CDR3 is 15 amino acids. The CDR3 here is CASSDGLAGWGEQFF.

This sequence joins TRBV28 and TRBJ2-2; checking the TCRdb D call of TRBD1 is not possible without DNA. Germline CDR1 reads MDHEN; CDR2 reads SYDVKM. The CDR3 is 14 amino acids. The CDR3 loop is CASRETGSGGELFF.

The chain recombines TRBV29-1 with TRBJ1-1; the D call from TCRdb, TRBD1, cannot be confirmed without DNA. The CDR3 runs to 15 residues. The germline CDR1 and CDR2 sequences are SQVTM and ANQGSEA. The CDR3 spells CSVDGTDTMNTEAFF.